The entry that follows covers one TCR beta chain sequence. Method: immunoSEQ multiplex PCR; TCRdb's copy keeps in-frame clones and lacks some. This sample has 150,000 to 200,000 clones, with 76% found just once. Participant-given clinical history determined each cohort assignment. The data stem from a study of blood T cell repertoires in COVID-19. Study-level background: PBMCs, B-cell-depleted T cells, or T cells provided the cDNA or gDNA that made up the material.

The germline V gene has CDR1 SGHRS and CDR2 YFSETQ. V was shortened by 0 bases and J by 8 bases, with 20 bases between the two germline ends. This CDR3 has 16 residues. The sample comprised PBMCs or T cells enriched from blood (not recorded which). This TCR was sampled from a woman aged 50 to 60 with acute COVID-19. The rearrangement joins TRBV5-1 to TRBJ1-2; D is ambiguous. The CDR3 sequence: CASSLVAGSPPEGYTF. The CDR3 nucleotides are TGCGCCAGCAGCTTGGTTGCAGGCTCACCACCCGAGGGCTACACCTTC.